Shown below are 12 T cell receptor beta chains from a single sample sequenced in a study of blood T cell repertoires in COVID-19. The method was immunoSEQ multiplex PCR; TCRdb's version includes in-frame clones alone and lacks a portion of them. There are about 150,000 clones in the sample; 70% to 90% occur only once, and 6.5% to 9% lies in the top ten. The sample taken for sequencing was peripheral blood. Source of these receptors: a woman aged 80 or over with COVID-19, enrolled during active disease.

The chain joins TRBV3-1 (or the pseudogene TRBV3-2) to TRBJ1-3, with 8 bases identical to TRBD1. The ends lost 6 bases at V and 0 bases at J; junction bases unmatched: 13. Germline assignment: CDR1 LGHDT and CDR2 YNNKEL (reference sequence). The CDR3 loop spans 18 amino acids. This chain's CDR3 is CASRSEQGVRGSGNTIYF. The CDR3 DNA follows: TGTGCCAGCAGATCCGAACAGGGGGTCAGGGGCTCTGGAAACACCATATATTTT.

The V gene is TRBV10-3, the J gene TRBJ2-5; 11 bases agree with TRBD2. V shed 2 bases, J shed 1 base, and the junction held 6 bases outside the gene matches. CDR3 length equals 17 residues. Germline values: CDR1 ENHRY, CDR2 SYGVKD. The CDR3: CAISEPTSGVGQETQYF. Here the CDR3 DNA reads TGTGCCATCAGTGAGCCGACTAGCGGGGTCGGCCAAGAGACCCAGTACTTC.

V and J are TRBV2 and TRBJ2-3; TRBD2 might be the D (6 bases). With 2 bases removed from V and 2 bases from J, the gap between germline ends came to 11 bases. This CDR3 is built from 15 residues. Germline V gene data show CDR1 as SNHLY and CDR2 as FYNNEI. The CDR3 region is CASSEMGLNTDTQYF. CDR3 DNA sequence: TGTGCCAGCAGTGAAATGGGACTGAACACAGATACGCAGTATTTT.

The count of this clone is one. The chain couples TRBV7-9 to TRBJ1-6; no definite D call. This CDR3 region has 19 residues. Per germline, CDR1 SEHNR and CDR2 FQNEAQ (reference sequence). Trimming took 5 bases from V and 0 from J, leaving 20 bases between them. The CDR3 spells CASSGSFLGAGSYNSPLHF. The CDR3 DNA follows: TGTGCCAGCAGCGGCTCGTTTTTGGGTGCGGGCTCCTATAATTCACCCCTCCACTTT.

The chain joins TRBV9 to TRBJ2-6, with 7 bases aligning to TRBD2. From germline, CDR1 is SGDLS and CDR2 YYNGEE. V shed 1 base and J 0 bases; nucleotides not matched to a gene: 4. The length of the CDR3 is 17 residues. The CDR3 reads CASSVFAGASGANVLTF. As DNA, the CDR3 is TGTGCCAGCAGCGTATTTGCGGGAGCCTCTGGGGCCAACGTCCTGACTTTC. The full variable domain, in which reference TRBV9 and TRBJ2-6 provide the parts outside the CDR3, is DSGVTQTPKHLITATGQRVTLRCSPRSGDLSVYWYQQSLDQGLQFLIQYYNGEERAKGNILERFSAQQFPDLHSELNLSSLELGDSALYFCASSVFAGASGANVLTFGAGSRLTVL.

The gene calls are TRBV29-1 and TRBJ1-4; D is possibly TRBD1 (5 bases). With 6 bases removed from V and 2 bases from J, the gap between germline ends came to 13 bases. The CDR3 spans 14 residues. CDR1 and CDR2 (germline): SQVTM, ANQGSEA. The CDR3 protein is CSVGRAATNEKLFF. Here the CDR3 DNA reads TGCAGCGTCGGCAGGGCGGCCACTAATGAAAAACTGTTTTTT.

V usage is TRBV6-5 and J usage is TRBJ2-7; D is possibly TRBD1 (5 bases). This CDR3 is built from 16 residues. V gave up 0 bases and J gave up 5 bases, with 17 bases separating them. CDR1 is MNHEY and CDR2 is SVGAGI in the germline V gene. This chain's CDR3 is CASSYSNPGPQDEQYF. The DNA of the CDR3 is TGTGCCAGCAGTTACTCGAACCCCGGACCACAGGACGAGCAGTACTTC.

V usage is TRBV5-4 and J usage is TRBJ1-2; 10 nucleotides align to TRBD1. The CDR3 extends over 16 amino acids. V shed 1 base, J shed 4 bases, and the junction held 7 bases outside the gene matches. Germline loops: CDR1 SGHNT, CDR2 YYREEE (reference sequence). The CDR3 nucleotides are TGTGCCAGCAGCTTGTTCGGGACAGGGGCTAGCTATGGCTACACCTTC. Translating it yields CASSLFGTGASYGYTF. Supplemented by reference TRBV5-4 and TRBJ1-2, the full variable domain reads ETGVTQSPTHLIKTRGQQVTLRCSSQSGHNTVSWYQQALGQGPQFIFQYYREEENGRGNFPPRFSGLQFPNYSSELNVNALELDDSALYLCASSLFGTGASYGYTFGSGTRLTVV.

The chain employs TRBV28 and TRBJ2-7; D may be TRBD2 (7 bases). Trimming stripped 6 bases from V and 1 base from J, with 16 bases between. Germline V gene sequence: CDR1 MDHEN, CDR2 SYDVKM. The CDR3 consists of 15 residues. In nucleotides, the CDR3 is TGTGCCAGCAGAGGGGGAGGGGCAAATTCCTACGAGCAGTACTTC. Its protein is CASRGGGANSYEQYF.

The chain combines TRBV5-1 with TRBJ2-3; no clear D gene. The CDR3 is 16 residues long. V dropped 0 bases and J dropped 0 bases, with 11 bases sitting between them. CDR1 and CDR2 (germline): SGHRS, YFSETQ. CDR3 sequence (DNA): TGCGCCAGCAGCTTGGTTGGGCAGTCCAGCACAGATACGCAGTATTTT. Its protein is CASSLVGQSSTDTQYF.

This sequence joins TRBV9 and TRBJ2-1, with 8 bases that match TRBD1. Per germline, CDR1 SGDLS and CDR2 YYNGEE. The CDR3 loop spans 15 amino acids. After removal of 3 bases from V and 4 bases from J, the junction contained 6 bases not matched to a gene. This CDR3 reads CASSDGQGTYNEQFF. For the CDR3, the DNA is TGTGCCAGCAGCGATGGACAGGGCACTTACAATGAGCAGTTCTTC.

This clone was picked up a small number of times. The rearrangement uses TRBV19 and TRBJ1-1; TRBD1 is a possible D gene (5 bases). There are 15 residues in the CDR3. CDR1 is LNHDA, CDR2 SQIVND, per germline (reference sequence). V dropped 6 bases and J dropped 5 bases, with 19 bases sitting between them. CDR3 DNA sequence: TGTGCCAGTAGCGATGCTGCGGGGGAGGAGACTGAAGCTTTCTTT. This translates into CASSDAAGEETEAFF. The whole variable domain, filled in from reference TRBV19 and TRBJ1-1, reads DGGITQSPKYLFRKEGQNVTLSCEQNLNHDAMYWYRQDPGQGLRLIYYSQIVNDFQKGDIAEGYSVSREKKESFPLTVTSAQKNPTAFYLCASSDAAGEETEAFFGQGTRLTVV.